These T cell receptor beta chains were read from a single sample in a study of control samples from healthy donors and cancer patients. Libraries were prepared by immunoSEQ multiplex PCR; TCRdb keeps only in-frame clonotypes and omits some of them. There are under 150,000 clones in the sample; around 85% occur only once, and 8.5% to 9.5% lies in the top ten. Sequencing used blood. These receptors all stem from a woman aged 30 to 39 in good health. Both conserved end residues are part of each CDR3. Each record gives: V gene, clone size, D gene, J gene, CDR3 DNA, CDR3 protein. D genes are given only for firm matches. The size entry is marked missing in some rows and otherwise reads once, few, many or a size class.

v_call: TRBV4-2
clone_size: -
d_call: TRBD2
j_call: TRBJ2-1
cdr3_nt: TGTGCCAGCAGCCAAGAGACTAGCGGGTTAAGCAATGAGCAGTTCTTC
cdr3_aa: CASSQETSGLSNEQFF

v_call: TRBV29-1
clone_size: -
d_call: TRBD1
j_call: TRBJ2-1
cdr3_nt: TGCAGCACTAGACAGGGCAATGTCAATGAGCAGTTCTTC
cdr3_aa: CSTRQGNVNEQFF

v_call: TRBV19
clone_size: -
d_call: -
j_call: TRBJ1-5
cdr3_nt: TGTGCCAGTAGTCCAACCGGCCAGCCCCAGCATTTT
cdr3_aa: CASSPTGQPQHF

v_call: TRBV15
clone_size: -
d_call: -
j_call: TRBJ2-3
cdr3_nt: TGTGCCACCAGCAGAGGCACCACAGATACGCAGTATTTT
cdr3_aa: CATSRGTTDTQYF

v_call: TRBV5-8
clone_size: -
d_call: -
j_call: TRBJ2-6
cdr3_nt: TGTGCCAGCAGCTTGTGGGGGAGCTCTGGGGCCAACGTCCTGACTTTC
cdr3_aa: CASSLWGSSGANVLTF

v_call: TRBV2
clone_size: -
d_call: TRBD1
j_call: TRBJ1-1
cdr3_nt: TGTGCCAGCAGTGAAGATGTTGACAGGGGAGGCACTGAAGCTTTCTTT
cdr3_aa: CASSEDVDRGGTEAFF

v_call: TRBV3-1/TRBV3-2
clone_size: once
d_call: -
j_call: TRBJ2-3
cdr3_nt: TGTGCCAGCAGCCAAGTGAAAGGGGTACGGGAAATGACAGATACGCAGTATTTT
cdr3_aa: CASSQVKGVREMTDTQYF

v_call: TRBV24-1
clone_size: -
d_call: TRBD2
j_call: TRBJ2-1
cdr3_nt: TGTGCCACCAGTGATACAGCGGGAGGGAATTACAATGAGCAGTTCTTC
cdr3_aa: CATSDTAGGNYNEQFF

v_call: TRBV3-1/TRBV3-2
clone_size: -
d_call: -
j_call: TRBJ2-1
cdr3_nt: TGTGCCAGCAGACCGACCAGTTCCTACAATGAGCAGTTCTTC
cdr3_aa: CASRPTSSYNEQFF

v_call: TRBV6-5
clone_size: few
d_call: TRBD2
j_call: TRBJ2-7
cdr3_nt: TGTGCCAGCAGTCCCGGGGGGACTAGCGGGTGGTATGTGGCATTC
cdr3_aa: CASSPGGTSGWYVAF

v_call: TRBV30
clone_size: -
d_call: TRBD1
j_call: TRBJ1-2
cdr3_nt: TGTGCCTGGAGGGGGACAGGGAGCCCTCTTGGCTACACCTTC
cdr3_aa: CAWRGTGSPLGYTF

v_call: TRBV24-1
clone_size: -
d_call: -
j_call: TRBJ2-5
cdr3_nt: TGTGCCACCAGTAACCCCAGCTCACAGGGCGGGGAGACCCAGTACTTC
cdr3_aa: CATSNPSSQGGETQYF

v_call: TRBV6-5
clone_size: once
d_call: -
j_call: TRBJ1-1
cdr3_nt: TGTGCCAGCAAAGTCGACAGCTACACTGAAGCTTTCTTT
cdr3_aa: CASKVDSYTEAFF

v_call: TRBV19
clone_size: few
d_call: TRBD2
j_call: TRBJ2-3
cdr3_nt: TGTGCCAGTAGTTTCCGACTAGCGGCCCTGCCAGGGGATACGCAGTATTTT
cdr3_aa: CASSFRLAALPGDTQYF

v_call: TRBV7-2
clone_size: -
d_call: -
j_call: TRBJ1-2
cdr3_nt: TGTGCCAGCAGCTCAGGGTTCACCTATGGCTACACCTTC
cdr3_aa: CASSSGFTYGYTF

v_call: TRBV27
clone_size: few
d_call: TRBD2
j_call: TRBJ2-3
cdr3_nt: TGTGCCAGCAGTTTATTGGGACTAGCGGGAGATACGCAGTATTTT
cdr3_aa: CASSLLGLAGDTQYF

v_call: TRBV19
clone_size: -
d_call: -
j_call: TRBJ1-1
cdr3_nt: TGTGCCAGTACCCGGACAGCCATGAACACTGAAGCTTTCTTT
cdr3_aa: CASTRTAMNTEAFF

v_call: TRBV20-1
clone_size: -
d_call: -
j_call: TRBJ2-6
cdr3_nt: TGCAGTGCTAGTTGGGGTAGAAGTGGGGTTGGGGCCAACGTCCTGACTTTC
cdr3_aa: CSASWGRSGVGANVLTF

v_call: TRBV24-1
clone_size: few
d_call: TRBD1
j_call: TRBJ2-7
cdr3_nt: TGTGCCACCAGGGCCGACAGGGTTTACGAGCAGTACTTC
cdr3_aa: CATRADRVYEQYF

v_call: TRBV11-2
clone_size: -
d_call: -
j_call: TRBJ2-7
cdr3_nt: TGTGCCAGCAGCTTAGGGGTCGGCAACTTCTACGAGCAGTACTTC
cdr3_aa: CASSLGVGNFYEQYF

v_call: TRBV5-1
clone_size: -
d_call: -
j_call: TRBJ1-1
cdr3_nt: TGCGCCAGCAAGGTCACAGGGAACACTGAAGCTTTCTTT
cdr3_aa: CASKVTGNTEAFF

v_call: TRBV5-1
clone_size: few
d_call: TRBD1
j_call: TRBJ2-5
cdr3_nt: TGCGCCAGCAGCCGGGGGACAGGGAACCAAGAGACCCAGTACTTC
cdr3_aa: CASSRGTGNQETQYF

v_call: TRBV5-6
clone_size: -
d_call: TRBD1
j_call: TRBJ2-7
cdr3_nt: TGTGCCAGCAGCTTTGGCAGGGGGATCTACGAGCAGTACTTC
cdr3_aa: CASSFGRGIYEQYF

v_call: TRBV5-1
clone_size: -
d_call: -
j_call: TRBJ2-1
cdr3_nt: TGCGCCAGCAGCCCGCAATCTAGGGCAAACTCCTACAATGAGCAGTTCTTC
cdr3_aa: CASSPQSRANSYNEQFF

v_call: TRBV18
clone_size: -
d_call: TRBD2
j_call: TRBJ2-7
cdr3_nt: TGTGCCAGCTCACCAAACGCGCGGGAGCGGGGCGAGCAGTACTTC
cdr3_aa: CASSPNARERGEQYF

v_call: TRBV27
clone_size: -
d_call: TRBD2
j_call: TRBJ2-2
cdr3_nt: TGTGCCAGTCGCAGGGGGACTAGCGGACAAAACACCGGGGAGCTGTTTTTT
cdr3_aa: CASRRGTSGQNTGELFF

v_call: TRBV5-4
clone_size: -
d_call: -
j_call: TRBJ2-3
cdr3_nt: TGTGCCAGCAGCGCGTACAGGGTCGGGAGCACAGATACGCAGTATTTT
cdr3_aa: CASSAYRVGSTDTQYF

v_call: TRBV4-1
clone_size: -
d_call: -
j_call: TRBJ2-1
cdr3_nt: TGCGCCAGCAGCCAAGAGTACAGAACTACGGTTGAGCAGTTCTTC
cdr3_aa: CASSQEYRTTVEQFF

v_call: TRBV9
clone_size: -
d_call: TRBD1
j_call: TRBJ1-6
cdr3_nt: TGTGCCAGCAGCGTAGTCCGGGACAGGGGGAGAAATTCACCCCTCCACTTT
cdr3_aa: CASSVVRDRGRNSPLHF

v_call: TRBV5-1
clone_size: -
d_call: -
j_call: TRBJ1-2
cdr3_nt: TGCGCCAGCAGCTTTTCAGGGGCTAAAACTTATGGCTACACCTTC
cdr3_aa: CASSFSGAKTYGYTF

v_call: TRBV4-1
clone_size: -
d_call: -
j_call: TRBJ2-1
cdr3_nt: TGCGCCAGCAGCCGCGGACAGTACGGAGGTGGCTACAATGAGCAGTTCTTC
cdr3_aa: CASSRGQYGGGYNEQFF

v_call: TRBV4-2
clone_size: -
d_call: TRBD2
j_call: TRBJ2-7
cdr3_nt: TGTGCCAGCAGCCCAGGGACTAGCGTAGCCTACGAGCAGTACTTC
cdr3_aa: CASSPGTSVAYEQYF

v_call: TRBV9
clone_size: -
d_call: TRBD2
j_call: TRBJ2-2
cdr3_nt: TGTGCCAGCAGCGGGGGAGGACTAGCGGGAGGGCCGAACACCGGGGAGCTGTTTTTT
cdr3_aa: CASSGGGLAGGPNTGELFF

v_call: TRBV19
clone_size: -
d_call: TRBD1
j_call: TRBJ1-5
cdr3_nt: TGTGCCAGTAGTATCGTCGGAGGGGGCTTCGGTCAGCCCCAGCATTTT
cdr3_aa: CASSIVGGGFGQPQHF

v_call: TRBV5-1
clone_size: -
d_call: -
j_call: TRBJ2-3
cdr3_nt: TGCGCCAGCAGCTTGGGGGGCGGCTACACAGATACGCAGTATTTT
cdr3_aa: CASSLGGGYTDTQYF

v_call: TRBV5-6
clone_size: -
d_call: TRBD1
j_call: TRBJ1-2
cdr3_nt: TGTGCCAGCAGCGGGACAGTGATCTATGGCTACACCTTC
cdr3_aa: CASSGTVIYGYTF

v_call: TRBV6-4
clone_size: -
d_call: TRBD2
j_call: TRBJ2-3
cdr3_nt: TGTGCCAGCAGTGGGACTAGCGGGACAGATACGCAGTATTTT
cdr3_aa: CASSGTSGTDTQYF

v_call: TRBV19
clone_size: -
d_call: TRBD1
j_call: TRBJ1-6
cdr3_nt: TGTGCCAGTAGTCCCGGACAGGGGGGACATTCACCCCTCCACTTT
cdr3_aa: CASSPGQGGHSPLHF

v_call: TRBV29-1
clone_size: -
d_call: -
j_call: TRBJ1-4
cdr3_nt: TGCAGCGTTGCTCGAGGGCGTAATGAAAAACTGTTTTTT
cdr3_aa: CSVARGRNEKLFF

v_call: TRBV13
clone_size: -
d_call: -
j_call: TRBJ1-2
cdr3_nt: TGTGCCAGCAGCCCCACCTCCGGGGGCGGCAGTTATGGCTACACCTTC
cdr3_aa: CASSPTSGGGSYGYTF

v_call: TRBV12-5
clone_size: -
d_call: -
j_call: TRBJ2-3
cdr3_nt: TGTGCTAGTGGTTTGAACATACGAGAGAGCACAGATACGCAGTATTTT
cdr3_aa: CASGLNIRESTDTQYF

v_call: TRBV29-1
clone_size: -
d_call: -
j_call: TRBJ2-1
cdr3_nt: TGCAGCGCTGGACTGTACAATGAGCAGTTCTTC
cdr3_aa: CSAGLYNEQFF

v_call: TRBV12-3/TRBV12-4
clone_size: -
d_call: -
j_call: TRBJ1-1
cdr3_nt: TGTGCCAGCAGGATGGCACAGGGAACTGAAGCTTTCTTT
cdr3_aa: CASRMAQGTEAFF

v_call: TRBV9
clone_size: few
d_call: -
j_call: TRBJ1-3
cdr3_nt: TGTGCCAGCAGCGTAGGGGGGCCTGGAAACACCATATATTTT
cdr3_aa: CASSVGGPGNTIYF

v_call: TRBV30
clone_size: many
d_call: -
j_call: TRBJ2-2
cdr3_nt: TGTGCCGCAGGACATGACACCGGGGAGCTGTTTTTT
cdr3_aa: CAAGHDTGELFF

v_call: TRBV6-6
clone_size: -
d_call: TRBD1
j_call: TRBJ2-7
cdr3_nt: TGTGCCAGCAGTCGGACAGGTTTGTACGAGCAGTACTTC
cdr3_aa: CASSRTGLYEQYF

v_call: TRBV27
clone_size: -
d_call: TRBD1
j_call: TRBJ2-3
cdr3_nt: TGTGCCAGCAGTTTATCGCCGGGACAGCGCACAGATACGCAGTATTTT
cdr3_aa: CASSLSPGQRTDTQYF

v_call: TRBV30
clone_size: -
d_call: -
j_call: TRBJ2-5
cdr3_nt: TGTGCCTGGAGTGCACCTGACGTGATTGGGGAGACCCAGTACTTC
cdr3_aa: CAWSAPDVIGETQYF

v_call: TRBV30
clone_size: -
d_call: -
j_call: TRBJ2-1
cdr3_nt: TGTGCCTGGGGAGGGACTGCCGACTACAATGAGCAGTTCTTC
cdr3_aa: CAWGGTADYNEQFF

v_call: TRBV3-1/TRBV3-2
clone_size: -
d_call: -
j_call: TRBJ2-5
cdr3_nt: TGTGCCAGCAGCCAAGGGGGTTTAGGAGAGACCCAGTACTTC
cdr3_aa: CASSQGGLGETQYF

v_call: TRBV14
clone_size: -
d_call: -
j_call: TRBJ2-7
cdr3_nt: TGTGCCAGCAGCCCGGGGGTGAGAAGCTACGAGCAGTACTTC
cdr3_aa: CASSPGVRSYEQYF

v_call: TRBV10-3
clone_size: -
d_call: -
j_call: TRBJ1-5
cdr3_nt: TGTGCCATCAGCCCGGACCCCTTCGCCAATCAGCCCCAGCATTTT
cdr3_aa: CAISPDPFANQPQHF

v_call: TRBV11-2
clone_size: -
d_call: -
j_call: TRBJ2-5
cdr3_nt: TGTGCCAGCAGCTTGGGGGTGGGGGACTCAACCGAGGGAACCCAGTACTTC
cdr3_aa: CASSLGVGDSTEGTQYF

v_call: TRBV6-5
clone_size: -
d_call: -
j_call: TRBJ1-2
cdr3_nt: TGTGCCAGCAGTTACTCCGATAGGGACTATGGCTACACCTTC
cdr3_aa: CASSYSDRDYGYTF